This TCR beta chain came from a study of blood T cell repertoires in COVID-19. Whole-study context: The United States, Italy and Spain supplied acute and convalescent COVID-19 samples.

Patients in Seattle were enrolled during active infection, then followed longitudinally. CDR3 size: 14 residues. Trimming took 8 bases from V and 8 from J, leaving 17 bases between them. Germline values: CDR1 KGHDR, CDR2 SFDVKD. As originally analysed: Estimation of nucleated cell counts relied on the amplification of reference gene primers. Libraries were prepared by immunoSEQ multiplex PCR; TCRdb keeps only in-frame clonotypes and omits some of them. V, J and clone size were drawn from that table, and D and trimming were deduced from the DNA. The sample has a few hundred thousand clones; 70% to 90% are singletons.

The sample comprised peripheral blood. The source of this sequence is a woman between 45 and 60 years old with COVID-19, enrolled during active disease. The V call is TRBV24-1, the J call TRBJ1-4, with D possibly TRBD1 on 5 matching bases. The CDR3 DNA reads TGTGCCACCACCTACAGGACCGGGCCCGAAAAACTGTTTTTT. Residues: CATTYRTGPEKLFF.